One and the same sample provided the 9 T cell receptor beta chains below, sequenced in a study of blood T cell repertoires in COVID-19. The repertoire was sequenced with immunoSEQ multiplex PCR; TCRdb's copy has only in-frame clones and lacks some. The table includes 200,000 or so clones, around 84% detected once. Sequenced: peripheral blood. All receptors derive from a man older than 75 with acute or convalescent COVID-19.

The V gene is TRBV30, the J gene TRBJ1-5; a weak D match, TRBD1 (5 bases). The V end lost 2 bases, the J end lost 3 bases, and 8 bases lay between the germline ends. This CDR3 is built from 13 residues. The germline gives CDR1 GTSNPN, CDR2 SVGIG (reference sequence). The CDR3 protein is CAWSRQPNQPQHF. The DNA for the CDR3 is TGTGCCTGGAGTCGACAGCCCAATCAGCCCCAGCATTTT.

This chain connects TRBV11-1 to TRBJ2-2; D possibly corresponds to TRBD2 (5 bases). The CDR3 is 14 amino acids. CDR1 and CDR2 (germline): SGHAT, FQDESV (reference sequence). The germline V and J ends were trimmed by 8 bases and 6 bases, with 16 bases remaining between them. CDR3 nucleotides: TGTGCCAGCGAGAGGGCGTATGGTTCCGGGGAGCTGTTTTTT. It is translated as CASERAYGSGELFF.

The V gene is TRBV10-1, the J gene TRBJ2-7, with D maybe TRBD2 (5 bases). CDR1 is WNHNN, CDR2 SYGVQD, per germline (reference sequence). This CDR3 is 14 amino acids long. V dropped 3 bases and J dropped 2 bases, with 11 bases sitting between them. CDR3 in amino acids: CASSEIARPYEQYF. CDR3 nucleotides: TGCGCCAGCAGTGAAATAGCGCGGCCCTACGAGCAGTACTTC.

This clone was observed a handful of times. J is TRBJ2-5 and V is TRBV24-1; maybe TRBD1 (5 bases). Trimming took off 5 bases at V and 5 bases at J, with 17 bases between the two ends. Germline CDR1 is KGHDR and CDR2 is SFDVKD. The CDR3 contains 15 residues. DNA for the CDR3: TGTGCCACCAGTGTTCCACGAGAAAGGGGCGAGACCCAGTACTTC. Protein: CATSVPRERGETQYF.

V gene TRBV7-9 combines with J gene TRBJ1-1; TRBD1 matches at 9 bases. Germline values: CDR1 SEHNR, CDR2 FQNEAQ (reference sequence). J lost 6 bases, V lost 7 bases, and 6 bases had no gene match. This CDR3 region has 13 residues. The CDR3 coding sequence is TGTGCCAGCACCAAACAGGGGGCTGCTGAAGCTTTCTTT. Encoded protein: CASTKQGAAEAFF.

This chain connects TRBV6-5 to TRBJ1-4, with unresolved D. CDR3 length: 16 amino acids. Per the germline V gene, CDR1 is MNHEY and CDR2 is SVGAGI. V gave up 0 bases and J gave up 13 bases, with 21 bases separating them. The chain's CDR3 is CASSYSETVQLGGLFF. In DNA, the CDR3 is TGTGCCAGCAGTTACTCCGAGACGGTCCAACTGGGAGGACTGTTTTTT.

This chain uses TRBV18 with TRBJ1-1, with TRBD1 as a possible D gene (6 bases). This CDR3 contains 14 residues. V was shortened by 4 bases and J by 2 bases, with 11 bases between the two germline ends. Germline loops: CDR1 KGHSH, CDR2 LQKENI. CDR3 protein: CASSRDILNTEAFF. Here the CDR3 DNA reads TGTGCCAGCTCACGGGACATTTTAAACACTGAAGCTTTCTTT.

The V gene is TRBV6-5, the J gene TRBJ2-3; 10 nucleotides line up with TRBD2. V shed 8 bases, J shed 2 bases, and the junction held 4 bases outside the gene matches. In germline, CDR1 is MNHEY, CDR2 SVGAGI. The CDR3 has 14 residues. The CDR3 spells CASQTSGHTDTQYF. The CDR3 DNA reads as TGTGCCAGCCAGACTAGCGGGCACACAGATACGCAGTATTTT.

The chain is built from TRBV23-1 and TRBJ2-7; TRBD1 might be the D (5 bases). TRBV23-1 is reported as an ORF; its role is uncertain. The CDR3 length is 14 residues. The V and J ends lost 0 bases and 3 bases respectively, with 9 bases between them. The CDR3 DNA is TGCGCCAGCAGTCAATCGGGGCTTTACTACGAGCAGTACGTC. Its protein is CASSQSGLYYEQYV.